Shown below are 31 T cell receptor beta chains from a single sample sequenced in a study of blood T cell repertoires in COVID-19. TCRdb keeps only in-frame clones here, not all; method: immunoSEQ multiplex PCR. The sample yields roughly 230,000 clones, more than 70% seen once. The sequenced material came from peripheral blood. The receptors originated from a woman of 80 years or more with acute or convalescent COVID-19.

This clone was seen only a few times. DNA of the CDR3: TGTGCCAGTCGCGGGGATTACAATCAGCCCCAGCATTTT. Translating it yields CASRGDYNQPQHF. This chain connects TRBV19 to TRBJ1-5; D is undetermined. Per the germline V gene, CDR1 is LNHDA and CDR2 is SQIVND (reference sequence). V shed 8 bases and J shed 3 bases, with 11 bases lying between them. This CDR3 has 13 residues.

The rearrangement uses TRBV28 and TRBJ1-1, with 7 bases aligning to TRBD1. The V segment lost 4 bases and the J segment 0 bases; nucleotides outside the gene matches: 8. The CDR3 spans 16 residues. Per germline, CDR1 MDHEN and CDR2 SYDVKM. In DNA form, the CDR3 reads TGTGCCAGCAGTTCCCCGACAGGGAACTTGAACACTGAAGCTTTCTTT. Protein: CASSSPTGNLNTEAFF. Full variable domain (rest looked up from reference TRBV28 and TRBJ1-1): DVKVTQSSRYLVKRTGEKVFLECVQDMDHENMFWYRQDPGLGLRLIYFSYDVKMKEKGDIPEGYSVSREKKERFSLILESASTNQTSMYLCASSSPTGNLNTEAFFGQGTRLTVV.

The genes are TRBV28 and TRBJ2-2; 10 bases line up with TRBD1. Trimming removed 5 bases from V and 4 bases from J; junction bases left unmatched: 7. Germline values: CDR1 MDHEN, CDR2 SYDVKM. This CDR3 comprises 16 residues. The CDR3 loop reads CASSPPRTGGTGELFF. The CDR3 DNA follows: TGTGCCAGCAGTCCGCCGAGGACAGGGGGCACCGGGGAGCTGTTTTTT.

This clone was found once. This CDR3 is CASAPWRAGDNEQFF. The CDR3 nucleotides are TGTGCTAGTGCCCCTTGGAGGGCTGGCGACAATGAGCAGTTCTTC. The chain employs TRBV12-5 and TRBJ2-1; D is possibly TRBD2 (6 bases). CDR3 size: 15 residues. The germline V gene has CDR1 LGHNT and CDR2 FRNRAP. V was clipped by 7 bases and J by 5 bases, with 18 bases between them.

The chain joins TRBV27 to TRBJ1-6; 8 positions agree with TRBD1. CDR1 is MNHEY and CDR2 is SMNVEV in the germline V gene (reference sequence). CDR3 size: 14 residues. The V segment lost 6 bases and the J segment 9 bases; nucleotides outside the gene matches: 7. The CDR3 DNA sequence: TGTGCCAGCAGCGACGACAGGGGATTTTCACCCCTCCACTTT. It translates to CASSDDRGFSPLHF.

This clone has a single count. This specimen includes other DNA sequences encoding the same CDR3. CDR3 sequence: CATSKTGISGNTIYF. The CDR3 DNA follows: TGTGCCACCAGCAAAACAGGCATCTCTGGAAACACCATATATTTT. The chain recombines TRBV15 with TRBJ1-3; D possibly corresponds to TRBD1 (5 bases). The CDR3 has 15 residues. Germline assignment: CDR1 LNHNV and CDR2 YYDKDF (reference sequence). V lost 4 bases and J lost 0, with 10 bases in between. Full variable domain (missing parts from reference TRBV15 and TRBJ1-3): DAMVIQNPRYQVTQFGKPVTLSCSQTLNHNVMYWYQQKSSQAPKLLFHYYDKDFNNEADTPDNFQSRRPNTSFCFLDIRSPGLGDTAMYLCATSKTGISGNTIYFGEGSWLTVV.

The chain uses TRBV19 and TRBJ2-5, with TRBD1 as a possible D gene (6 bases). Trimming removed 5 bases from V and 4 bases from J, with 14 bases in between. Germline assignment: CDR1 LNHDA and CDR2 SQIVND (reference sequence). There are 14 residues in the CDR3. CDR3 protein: CASSQGSRGETQYF. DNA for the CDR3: TGTGCCAGTAGTCAGGGGAGCCGTGGAGAGACCCAGTACTTC.

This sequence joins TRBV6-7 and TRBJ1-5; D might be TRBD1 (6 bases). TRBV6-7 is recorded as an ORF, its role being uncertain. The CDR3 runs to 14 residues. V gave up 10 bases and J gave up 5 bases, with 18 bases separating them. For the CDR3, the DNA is TGTGCCACTGATATTCAGGGGCGCTATCAGCCCCAGCATTTT. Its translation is CATDIQGRYQPQHF.

DNA for the CDR3: TGCGCCAGCAGCTTGAGGGGCCAAACCTACGAGCAGTACTTC. It codes for CASSLRGQTYEQYF. The rearrangement uses TRBV5-1 and TRBJ2-7, with D perhaps TRBD1 (5 bases). The CDR3 has 14 residues. V gave up 1 base and J gave up 2 bases, with 10 bases separating them. Germline CDR1 SGHRS, CDR2 YFSETQ.

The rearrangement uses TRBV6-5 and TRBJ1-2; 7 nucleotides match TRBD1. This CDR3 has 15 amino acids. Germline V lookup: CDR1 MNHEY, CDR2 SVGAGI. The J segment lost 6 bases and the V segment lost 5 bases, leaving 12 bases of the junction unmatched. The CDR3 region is CASSPAGGSGNGYTF. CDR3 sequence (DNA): TGTGCCAGCAGTCCTGCAGGGGGATCCGGGAATGGCTACACCTTC.

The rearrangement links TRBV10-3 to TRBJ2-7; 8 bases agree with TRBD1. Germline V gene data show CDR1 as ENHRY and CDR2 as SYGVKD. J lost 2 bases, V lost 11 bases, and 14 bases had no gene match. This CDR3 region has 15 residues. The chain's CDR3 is CASGQGTTTTYEQYF. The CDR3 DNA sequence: TGTGCCTCTGGACAGGGTACAACCACAACCTACGAGCAGTACTTC.

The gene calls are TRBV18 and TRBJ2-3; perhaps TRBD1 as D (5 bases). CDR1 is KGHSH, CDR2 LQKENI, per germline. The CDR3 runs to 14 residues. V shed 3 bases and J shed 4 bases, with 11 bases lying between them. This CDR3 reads CASSPRWGPDTQYF. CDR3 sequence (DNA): TGTGCCAGCTCACCTCGGTGGGGCCCAGATACGCAGTATTTT.

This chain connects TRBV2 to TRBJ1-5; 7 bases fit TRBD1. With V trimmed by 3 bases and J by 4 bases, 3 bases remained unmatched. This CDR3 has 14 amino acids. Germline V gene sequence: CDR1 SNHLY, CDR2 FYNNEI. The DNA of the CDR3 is TGTGCCAGCAGTGACCGACAGGGAAATCAGCCCCAGCATTTT. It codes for CASSDRQGNQPQHF.

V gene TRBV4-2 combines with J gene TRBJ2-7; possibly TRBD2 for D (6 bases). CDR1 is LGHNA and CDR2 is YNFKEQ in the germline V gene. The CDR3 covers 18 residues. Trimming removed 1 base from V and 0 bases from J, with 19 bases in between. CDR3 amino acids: CASSQARQGWGVSYEQYF. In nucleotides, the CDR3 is TGTGCCAGCAGCCAAGCGAGGCAGGGTTGGGGGGTCTCCTACGAGCAGTACTTC.

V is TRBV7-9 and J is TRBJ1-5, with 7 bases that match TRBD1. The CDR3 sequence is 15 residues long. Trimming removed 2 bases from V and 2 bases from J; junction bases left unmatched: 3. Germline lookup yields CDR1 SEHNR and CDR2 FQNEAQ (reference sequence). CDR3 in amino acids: CASSLSGGGNQPQHF. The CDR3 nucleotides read TGTGCCAGCAGCTTATCAGGGGGTGGCAATCAGCCCCAGCATTTT. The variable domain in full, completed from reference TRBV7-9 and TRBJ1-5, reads DTGVSQNPRHKITKRGQNVTFRCDPISEHNRLYWYRQTLGQGPEFLTYFQNEAQLEKSRLLSDRFSAERPKGSFSTLEIQRTEQGDSAMYLCASSLSGGGNQPQHFGDGTRLSIL.

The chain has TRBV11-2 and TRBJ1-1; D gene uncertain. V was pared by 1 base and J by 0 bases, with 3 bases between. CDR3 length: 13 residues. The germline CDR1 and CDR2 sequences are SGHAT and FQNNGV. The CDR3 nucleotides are TGTGCCAGCAGCTTAGGAGTGAACACTGAAGCTTTCTTT. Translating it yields CASSLGVNTEAFF. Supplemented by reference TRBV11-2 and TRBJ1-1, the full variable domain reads EAGVAQSPRYKIIEKRQSVAFWCNPISGHATLYWYQQILGQGPKLLIQFQNNGVVDDSQLPKDRFSAERLKGVDSTLKIQPAKLEDSAVYLCASSLGVNTEAFFGQGTRLTVV.

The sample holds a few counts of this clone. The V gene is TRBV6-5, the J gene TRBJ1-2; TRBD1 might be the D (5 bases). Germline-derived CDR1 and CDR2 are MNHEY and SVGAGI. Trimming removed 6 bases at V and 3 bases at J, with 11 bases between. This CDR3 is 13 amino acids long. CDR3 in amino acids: CASRLDSYYGYTF. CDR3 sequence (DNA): TGTGCCAGCAGACTTGACAGCTACTATGGCTACACCTTC.

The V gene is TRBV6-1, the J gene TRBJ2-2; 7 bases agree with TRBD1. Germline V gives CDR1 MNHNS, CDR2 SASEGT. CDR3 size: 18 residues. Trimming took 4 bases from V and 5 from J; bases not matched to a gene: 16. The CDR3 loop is CASSGLVGAGGRTGELFF. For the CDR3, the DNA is TGTGCCAGCAGTGGACTGGTGGGGGCAGGGGGTCGGACCGGGGAGCTGTTTTTT.

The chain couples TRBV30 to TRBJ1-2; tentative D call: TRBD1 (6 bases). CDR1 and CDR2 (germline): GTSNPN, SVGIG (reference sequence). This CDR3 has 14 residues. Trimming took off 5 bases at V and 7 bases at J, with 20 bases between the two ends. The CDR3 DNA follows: TGTGCCTGGGTGACTGCCGGGACAAGGGGTGGCTACACCTTC. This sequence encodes CAWVTAGTRGGYTF.

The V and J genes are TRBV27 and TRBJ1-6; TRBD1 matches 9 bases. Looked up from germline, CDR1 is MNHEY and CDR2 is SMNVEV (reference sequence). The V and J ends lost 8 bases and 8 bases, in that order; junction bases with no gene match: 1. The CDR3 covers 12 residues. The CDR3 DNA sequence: TGTGCCAGCGGACAGGGGTATTCACCCCTCCACTTT. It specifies CASGQGYSPLHF.

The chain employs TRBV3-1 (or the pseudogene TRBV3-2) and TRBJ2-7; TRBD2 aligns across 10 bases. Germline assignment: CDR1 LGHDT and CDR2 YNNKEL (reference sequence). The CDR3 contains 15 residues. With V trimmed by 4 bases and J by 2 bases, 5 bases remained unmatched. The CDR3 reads CASSPRTSGTYEQYF. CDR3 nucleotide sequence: TGTGCCAGCAGCCCTCGGACTAGCGGCACCTACGAGCAGTACTTC.

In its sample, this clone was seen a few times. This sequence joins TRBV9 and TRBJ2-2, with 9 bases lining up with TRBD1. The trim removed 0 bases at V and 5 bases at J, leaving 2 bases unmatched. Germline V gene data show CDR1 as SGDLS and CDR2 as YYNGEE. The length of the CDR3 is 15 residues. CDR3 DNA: TGTGCCAGCAGCGTAGCGGGACAGGGAACCGGGGAGCTGTTTTTT. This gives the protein CASSVAGQGTGELFF.

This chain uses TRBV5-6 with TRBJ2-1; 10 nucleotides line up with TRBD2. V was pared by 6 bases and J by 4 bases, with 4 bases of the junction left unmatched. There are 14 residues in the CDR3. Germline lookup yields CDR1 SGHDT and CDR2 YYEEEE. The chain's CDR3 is CASTRAGGYNEQFF. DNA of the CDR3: TGTGCCAGCACGAGAGCGGGGGGGTACAATGAGCAGTTCTTC.

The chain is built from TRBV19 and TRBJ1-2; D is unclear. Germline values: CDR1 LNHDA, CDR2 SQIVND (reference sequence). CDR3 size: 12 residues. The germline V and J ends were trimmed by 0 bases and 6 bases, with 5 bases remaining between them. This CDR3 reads CASSIETNGYTF. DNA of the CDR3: TGTGCCAGTAGTATAGAAACTAATGGCTACACCTTC.

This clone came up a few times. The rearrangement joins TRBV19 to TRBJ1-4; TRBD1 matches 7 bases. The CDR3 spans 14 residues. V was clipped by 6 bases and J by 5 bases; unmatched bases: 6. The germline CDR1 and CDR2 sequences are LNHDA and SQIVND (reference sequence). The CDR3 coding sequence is TGTGCCAGTAGGACGGGACAGAGAAATGAAAAACTGTTTTTT. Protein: CASRTGQRNEKLFF.

The CDR3 nucleotides are TGTGCCAGCAGTACCGACAGGGCTGCTGAAGCTTTCTTT. Residues: CASSTDRAAEAFF. The V gene is TRBV6-1, the J gene TRBJ1-1; 7 positions match TRBD1. This CDR3 contains 13 residues. CDR1 and CDR2 from the germline V gene are MNHNS and SASEGT. The trim removed 5 bases at V and 6 bases at J, leaving 6 bases unmatched.

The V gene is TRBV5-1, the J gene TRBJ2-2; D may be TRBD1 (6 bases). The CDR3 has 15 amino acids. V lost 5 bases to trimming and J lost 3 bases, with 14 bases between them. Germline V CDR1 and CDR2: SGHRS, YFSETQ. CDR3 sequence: CASRIGGSYTGELFF. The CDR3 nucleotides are TGCGCCAGCAGAATAGGGGGTAGTTACACCGGGGAGCTGTTTTTT. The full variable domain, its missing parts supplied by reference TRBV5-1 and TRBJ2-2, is KAGVTQTPRYLIKTRGQQVTLSCSPISGHRSVSWYQQTPGQGLQFLFEYFSETQRNKGNFPGRFSGRQFSNSRSEMNVSTLELGDSALYLCASRIGGSYTGELFFGEGSRLTVL.

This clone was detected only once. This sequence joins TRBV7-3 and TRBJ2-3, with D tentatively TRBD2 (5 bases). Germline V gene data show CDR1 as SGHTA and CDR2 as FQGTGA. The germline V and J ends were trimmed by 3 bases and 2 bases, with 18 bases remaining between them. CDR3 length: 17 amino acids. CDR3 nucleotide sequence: TGTGCCAGCAGCTTTAGCGCGCCGTCGCCATACACAGATACGCAGTATTTT. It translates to CASSFSAPSPYTDTQYF. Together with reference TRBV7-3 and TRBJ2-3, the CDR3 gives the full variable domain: GAGVSQTPSNKVTEKGKYVELRCDPISGHTALYWYRQSLGQGPEFLIYFQGTGAADDSGLPNDRFFAVRPEGSVSTLKIQRTERGDSAVYLCASSFSAPSPYTDTQYFGPGTRLTVL.

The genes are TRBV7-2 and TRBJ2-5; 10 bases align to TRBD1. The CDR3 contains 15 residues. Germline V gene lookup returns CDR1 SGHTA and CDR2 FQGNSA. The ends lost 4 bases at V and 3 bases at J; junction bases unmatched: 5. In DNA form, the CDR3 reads TGTGCCAGCAGCTACGACAGGGGGCTGGAAGAGACCCAGTACTTC. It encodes CASSYDRGLEETQYF.

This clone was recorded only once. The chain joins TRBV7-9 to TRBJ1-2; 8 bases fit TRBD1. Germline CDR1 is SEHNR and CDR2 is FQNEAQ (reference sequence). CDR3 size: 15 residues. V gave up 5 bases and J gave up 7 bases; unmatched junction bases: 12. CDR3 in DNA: TGTGCCAGCAGCCCAGGCCTGGACAGGGTTCGTGGCTACACCTTC. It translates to CASSPGLDRVRGYTF.

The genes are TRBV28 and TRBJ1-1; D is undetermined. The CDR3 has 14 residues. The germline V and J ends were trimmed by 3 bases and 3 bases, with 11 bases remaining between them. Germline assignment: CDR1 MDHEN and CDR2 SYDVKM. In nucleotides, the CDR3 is TGTGCCAGCAGTTTGGGCAGGCCCGACACTGAAGCTTTCTTT. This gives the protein CASSLGRPDTEAFF.